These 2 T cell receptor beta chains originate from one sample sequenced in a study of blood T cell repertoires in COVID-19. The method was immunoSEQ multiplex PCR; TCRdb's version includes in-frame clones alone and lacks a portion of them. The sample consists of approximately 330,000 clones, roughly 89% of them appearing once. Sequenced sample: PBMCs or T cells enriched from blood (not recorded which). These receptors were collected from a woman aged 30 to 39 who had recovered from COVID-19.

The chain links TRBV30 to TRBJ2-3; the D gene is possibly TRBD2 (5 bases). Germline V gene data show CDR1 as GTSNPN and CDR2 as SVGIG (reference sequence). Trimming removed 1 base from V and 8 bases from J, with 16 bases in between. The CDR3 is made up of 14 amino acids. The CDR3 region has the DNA TGTGCCTGGAGTGCCCCTTACTCGGCGGGTACGCAGTATTTT. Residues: CAWSAPYSAGTQYF.

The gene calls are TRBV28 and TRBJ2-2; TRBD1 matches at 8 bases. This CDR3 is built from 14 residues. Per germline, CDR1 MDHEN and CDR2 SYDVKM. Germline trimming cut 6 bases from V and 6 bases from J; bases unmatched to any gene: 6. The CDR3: CASSYDRGAGELFF. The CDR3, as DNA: TGTGCCAGCAGCTACGACAGGGGAGCCGGGGAGCTGTTTTTT.